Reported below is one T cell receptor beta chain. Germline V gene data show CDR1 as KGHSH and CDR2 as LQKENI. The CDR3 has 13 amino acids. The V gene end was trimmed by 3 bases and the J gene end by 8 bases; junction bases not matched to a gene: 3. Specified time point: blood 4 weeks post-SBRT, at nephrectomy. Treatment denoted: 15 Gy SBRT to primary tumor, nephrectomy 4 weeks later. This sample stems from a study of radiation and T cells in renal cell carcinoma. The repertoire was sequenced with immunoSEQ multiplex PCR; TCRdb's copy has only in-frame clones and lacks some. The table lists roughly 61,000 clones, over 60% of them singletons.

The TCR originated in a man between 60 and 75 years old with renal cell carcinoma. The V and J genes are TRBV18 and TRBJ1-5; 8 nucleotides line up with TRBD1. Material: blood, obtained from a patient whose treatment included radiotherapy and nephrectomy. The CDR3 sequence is CASSPGQGEPQHF. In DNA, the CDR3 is TGTGCCAGCTCACCCGGACAGGGTGAGCCCCAGCATTTT.